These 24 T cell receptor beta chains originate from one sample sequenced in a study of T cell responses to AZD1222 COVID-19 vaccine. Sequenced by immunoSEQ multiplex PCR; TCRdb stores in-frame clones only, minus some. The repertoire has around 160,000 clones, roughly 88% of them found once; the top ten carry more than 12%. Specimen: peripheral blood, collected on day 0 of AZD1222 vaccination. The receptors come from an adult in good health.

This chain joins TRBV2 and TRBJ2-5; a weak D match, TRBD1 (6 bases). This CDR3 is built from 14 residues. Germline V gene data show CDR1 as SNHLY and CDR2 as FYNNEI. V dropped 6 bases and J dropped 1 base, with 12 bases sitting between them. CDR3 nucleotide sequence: TGTGCCAGCAGGCTCCGGGACACCCAAGAGACCCAGTACTTC. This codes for CASRLRDTQETQYF. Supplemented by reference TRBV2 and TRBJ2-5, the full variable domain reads EPEVTQTPSHQVTQMGQEVILRCVPISNHLYFYWYRQILGQKVEFLVSFYNNEISEKSEIFDDQFSVERPDGSNFTLKIRSTKLEDSAMYFCASRLRDTQETQYFGPGTRLLVL.

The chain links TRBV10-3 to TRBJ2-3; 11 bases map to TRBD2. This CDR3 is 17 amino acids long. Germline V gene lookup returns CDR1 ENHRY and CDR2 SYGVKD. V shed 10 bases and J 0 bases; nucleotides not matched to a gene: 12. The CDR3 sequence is CATGTSGSHASTDTQYF. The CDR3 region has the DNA TGTGCCACCGGGACTAGCGGATCCCATGCTAGCACAGATACGCAGTATTTT.

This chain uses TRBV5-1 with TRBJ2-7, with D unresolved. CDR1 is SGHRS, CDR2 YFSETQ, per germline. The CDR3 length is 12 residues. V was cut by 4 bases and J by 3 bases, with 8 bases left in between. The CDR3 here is CASSPGGYEQYF. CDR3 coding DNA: TGCGCCAGCAGCCCGGGCGGCTACGAGCAGTACTTC.

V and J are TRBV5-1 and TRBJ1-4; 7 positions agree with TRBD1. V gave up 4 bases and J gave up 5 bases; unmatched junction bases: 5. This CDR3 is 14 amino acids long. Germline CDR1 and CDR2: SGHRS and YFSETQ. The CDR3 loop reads CASSHDRVNEKLFF. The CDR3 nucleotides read TGCGCCAGCAGCCATGACAGGGTGAATGAAAAACTGTTTTTT.

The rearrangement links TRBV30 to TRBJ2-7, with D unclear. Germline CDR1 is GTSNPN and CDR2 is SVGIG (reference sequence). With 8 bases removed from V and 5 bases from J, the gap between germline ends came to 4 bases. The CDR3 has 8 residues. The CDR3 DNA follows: TGTGCCCAAGACGAGCAGTACTTC. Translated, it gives CAQDEQYF.

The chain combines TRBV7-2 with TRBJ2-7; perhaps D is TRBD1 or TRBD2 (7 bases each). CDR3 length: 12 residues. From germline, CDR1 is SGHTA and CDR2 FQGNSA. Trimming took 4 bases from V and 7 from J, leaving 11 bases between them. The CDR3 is CASSSQGGEQYF. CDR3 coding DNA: TGTGCCAGCAGCTCGCAGGGGGGGGAGCAGTACTTC.

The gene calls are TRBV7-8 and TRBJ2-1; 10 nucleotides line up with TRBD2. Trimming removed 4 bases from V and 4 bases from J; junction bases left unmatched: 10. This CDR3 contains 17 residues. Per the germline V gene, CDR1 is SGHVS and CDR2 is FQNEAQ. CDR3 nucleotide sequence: TGTGCCAGCAGCTCAGTTAGAGTAGCGGGGGGATACAATGAGCAGTTCTTC. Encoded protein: CASSSVRVAGGYNEQFF.

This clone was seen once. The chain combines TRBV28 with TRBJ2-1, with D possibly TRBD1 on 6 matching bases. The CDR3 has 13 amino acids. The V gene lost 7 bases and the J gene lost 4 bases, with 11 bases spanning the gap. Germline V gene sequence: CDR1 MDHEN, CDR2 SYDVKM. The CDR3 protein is CASTGQLYNEQFF. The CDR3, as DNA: TGTGCCAGCACCGGACAGCTGTACAATGAGCAGTTCTTC.

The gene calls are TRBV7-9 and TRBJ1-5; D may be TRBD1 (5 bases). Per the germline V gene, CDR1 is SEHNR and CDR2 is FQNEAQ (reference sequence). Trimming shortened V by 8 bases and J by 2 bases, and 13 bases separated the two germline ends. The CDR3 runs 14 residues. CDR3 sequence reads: CASWGGIGNQPQHF. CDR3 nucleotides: TGTGCCAGCTGGGGGGGAATCGGCAATCAGCCCCAGCATTTT.

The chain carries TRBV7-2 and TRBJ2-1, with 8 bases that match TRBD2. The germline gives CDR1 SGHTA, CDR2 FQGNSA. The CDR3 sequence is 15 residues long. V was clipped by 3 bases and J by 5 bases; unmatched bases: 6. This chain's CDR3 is CASSFYAGGNNEQFF. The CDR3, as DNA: TGTGCCAGCAGCTTTTATGCGGGGGGTAACAATGAGCAGTTCTTC.

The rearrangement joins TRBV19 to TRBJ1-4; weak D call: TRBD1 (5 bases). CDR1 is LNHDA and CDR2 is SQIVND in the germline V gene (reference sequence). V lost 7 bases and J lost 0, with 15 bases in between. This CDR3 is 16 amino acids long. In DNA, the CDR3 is TGTGCCAGTACAGAGTCAGTAGGGGCAACTAATGAAAAACTGTTTTTT. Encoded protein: CASTESVGATNEKLFF.

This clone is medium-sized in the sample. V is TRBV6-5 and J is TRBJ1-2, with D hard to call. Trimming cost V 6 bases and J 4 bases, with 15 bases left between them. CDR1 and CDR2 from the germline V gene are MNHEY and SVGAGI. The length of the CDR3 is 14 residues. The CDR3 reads CASSSGPSAYGYTF. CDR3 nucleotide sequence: TGTGCCAGCAGCAGCGGCCCGTCCGCCTATGGCTACACCTTC.

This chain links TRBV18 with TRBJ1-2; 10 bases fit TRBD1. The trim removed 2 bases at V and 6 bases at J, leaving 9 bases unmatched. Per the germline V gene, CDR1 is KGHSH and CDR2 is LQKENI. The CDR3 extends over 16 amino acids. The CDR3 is CASSPSRQGARDGYTF. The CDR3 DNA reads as TGTGCCAGCTCACCAAGCCGACAGGGGGCAAGAGATGGCTACACCTTC.

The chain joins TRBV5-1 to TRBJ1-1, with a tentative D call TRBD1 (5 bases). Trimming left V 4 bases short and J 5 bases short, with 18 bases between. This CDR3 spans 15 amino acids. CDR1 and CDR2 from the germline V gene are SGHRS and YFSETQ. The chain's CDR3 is CASSIPGTAGTEAFF. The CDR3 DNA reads TGCGCCAGCAGCATCCCCGGGACGGCGGGAACTGAAGCTTTCTTT.

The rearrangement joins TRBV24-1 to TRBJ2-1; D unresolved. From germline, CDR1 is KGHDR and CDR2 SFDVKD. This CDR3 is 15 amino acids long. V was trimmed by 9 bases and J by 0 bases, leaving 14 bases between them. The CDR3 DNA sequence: TGTGCCACCGCCGAAAGCAAATACTCCTACAATGAGCAGTTCTTC. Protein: CATAESKYSYNEQFF.

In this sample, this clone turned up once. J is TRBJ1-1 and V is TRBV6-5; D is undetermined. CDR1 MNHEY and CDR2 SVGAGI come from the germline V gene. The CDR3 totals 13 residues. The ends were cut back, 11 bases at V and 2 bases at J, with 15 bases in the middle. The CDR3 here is CAANKGLNTEAFF. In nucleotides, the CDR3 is TGTGCCGCCAACAAAGGGCTAAACACTGAAGCTTTCTTT.

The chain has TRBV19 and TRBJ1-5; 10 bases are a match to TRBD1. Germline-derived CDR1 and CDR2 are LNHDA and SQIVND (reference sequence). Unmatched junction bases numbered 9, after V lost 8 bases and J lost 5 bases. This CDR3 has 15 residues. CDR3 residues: CASFTPGQGYQPQHF. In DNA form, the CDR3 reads TGTGCCAGTTTTACCCCGGGACAGGGGTATCAGCCCCAGCATTTT. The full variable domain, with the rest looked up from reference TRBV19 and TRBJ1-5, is DGGITQSPKYLFRKEGQNVTLSCEQNLNHDAMYWYRQDPGQGLRLIYYSQIVNDFQKGDIAEGYSVSREKKESFPLTVTSAQKNPTAFYLCASFTPGQGYQPQHFGDGTRLSIL.

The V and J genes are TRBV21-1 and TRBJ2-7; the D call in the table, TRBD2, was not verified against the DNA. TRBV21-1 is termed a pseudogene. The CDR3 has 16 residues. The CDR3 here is CASSKVDGGDPYEQYF. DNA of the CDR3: TGTGCCAGCAGCAAGGTGGATGGGGGGGATCCCTACGAGCAGTACTTC.

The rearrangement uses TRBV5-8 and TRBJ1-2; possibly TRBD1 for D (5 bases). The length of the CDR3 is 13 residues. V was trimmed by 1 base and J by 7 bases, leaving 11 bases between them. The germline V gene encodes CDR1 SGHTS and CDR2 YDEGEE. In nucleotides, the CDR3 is TGTGCCAGCAGCTTGAAGGGGAACCGTGGCTACACCTTC. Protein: CASSLKGNRGYTF.

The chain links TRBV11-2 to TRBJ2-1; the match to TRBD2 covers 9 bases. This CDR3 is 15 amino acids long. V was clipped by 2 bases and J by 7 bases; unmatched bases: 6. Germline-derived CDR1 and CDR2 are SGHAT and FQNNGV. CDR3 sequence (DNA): TGTGCCAGCAGCTTAACTAGCGGGCCAAGTAATGAGCAGTTCTTC. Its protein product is CASSLTSGPSNEQFF.

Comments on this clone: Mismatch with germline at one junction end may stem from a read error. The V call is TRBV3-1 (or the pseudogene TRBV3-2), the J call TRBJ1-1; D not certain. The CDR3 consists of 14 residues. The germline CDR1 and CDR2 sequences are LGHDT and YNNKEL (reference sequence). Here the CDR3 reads CASSQDFQSPEAFF. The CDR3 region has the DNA TGTGCCAGCAGCCAAGATTTTCAGTCCCCTGAGGCTTTCTTT.

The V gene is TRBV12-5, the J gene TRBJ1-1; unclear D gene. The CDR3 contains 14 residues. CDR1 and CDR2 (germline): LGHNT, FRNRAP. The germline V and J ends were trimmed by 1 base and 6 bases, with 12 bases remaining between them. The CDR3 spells CASGLGDPGSEAFF. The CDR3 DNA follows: TGTGCTAGTGGTTTGGGCGACCCAGGATCTGAAGCTTTCTTT.

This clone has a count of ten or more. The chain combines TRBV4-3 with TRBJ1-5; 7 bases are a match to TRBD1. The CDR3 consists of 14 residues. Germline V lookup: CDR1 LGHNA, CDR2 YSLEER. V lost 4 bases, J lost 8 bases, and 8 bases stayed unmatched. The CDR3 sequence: CASSLTGEVEPQHF. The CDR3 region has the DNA TGCGCCAGCAGCCTCACAGGGGAGGTAGAGCCCCAGCATTTT.

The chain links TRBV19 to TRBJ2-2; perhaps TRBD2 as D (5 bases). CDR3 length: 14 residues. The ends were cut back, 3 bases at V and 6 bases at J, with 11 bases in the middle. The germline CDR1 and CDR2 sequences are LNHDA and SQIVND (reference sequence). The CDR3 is CASSIKSGPGELFF. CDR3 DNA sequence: TGTGCCAGTAGTATTAAGAGCGGCCCCGGGGAGCTGTTTTTT.